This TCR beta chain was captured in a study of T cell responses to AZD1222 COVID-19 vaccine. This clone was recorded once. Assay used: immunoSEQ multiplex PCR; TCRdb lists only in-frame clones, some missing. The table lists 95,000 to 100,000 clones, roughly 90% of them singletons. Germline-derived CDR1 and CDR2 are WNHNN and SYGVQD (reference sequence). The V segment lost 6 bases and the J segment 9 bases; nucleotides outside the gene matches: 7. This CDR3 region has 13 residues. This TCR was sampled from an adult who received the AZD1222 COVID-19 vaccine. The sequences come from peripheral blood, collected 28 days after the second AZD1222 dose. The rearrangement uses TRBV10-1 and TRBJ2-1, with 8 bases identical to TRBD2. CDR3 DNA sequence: TGCGCCAGCAGCGCGGGACTAGAGGTTGAGCAGTTCTTC. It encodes CASSAGLEVEQFF.